This T cell receptor beta chain was recovered during a study of a mutant IDH1 vaccine in newly diagnosed glioma. Libraries were prepared by immunoSEQ multiplex PCR; TCRdb keeps only in-frame clonotypes and omits some of them. Of 40,000 or so clones in the sample, approximately 84% were seen once. Notes on this clone: The antigen is undetermined.

There are 13 residues in the CDR3. Germline V gene sequence: CDR1 MNHEY, CDR2 SMNVEV (reference sequence). Trimming removed 6 bases from V and 4 bases from J, with 13 bases in between. Time point here: week 23, last vaccination. The study gave 300 ug of mutant IDH1 20-mer peptide per vaccine dose, with topical imiquimod. The TCR originated in a woman aged 18-29 years with glioma. Some clones in this sample may be carry-over from other donors' samples. The sequencing used PBMCs, collected from a glioma patient whose treatment included an IDH1 peptide vaccine. The V and J genes are TRBV27 and TRBJ2-7, with D hard to call. CDR3 in DNA: TGTGCCAGCAGAAAAGGGTCATTTTACGAGCAGTACTTC. Translating gives CASRKGSFYEQYF.